This passage covers 9 T cell receptor beta chains from one sample sequenced in a study of blood T cell repertoires in COVID-19. This table comes from immunoSEQ multiplex PCR, and its TCRdb copy is limited to in-frame clones, with some not included. The data contain 200,000 to 250,000 clones, approximately 78% of them singletons. Sequencing was done on a sample of peripheral blood. The receptors originated from a woman aged 70-85 years with COVID-19, enrolled during active disease.

The gene calls are TRBV6-5 and TRBJ1-6; possible D gene TRBD1, 5 bases. The CDR3 runs to 12 residues. Germline lookup yields CDR1 MNHEY and CDR2 SVGAGI. V lost 4 bases and J 13 bases, leaving 11 bases between the germline ends. CDR3 in DNA: TGTGCCAGCAGTTTTAGGGGCGAGCCCCTCCACTTT. This gives the protein CASSFRGEPLHF.

This chain connects TRBV6-6 to TRBJ1-1, with 7 bases that match TRBD1. Looked up from germline, CDR1 is MNHNY and CDR2 is SVGAGI (reference sequence). Trimming at V came to 6 bases and at J to 3 bases, leaving 10 bases not matched to a gene. CDR3 length: 15 residues. This chain's CDR3 is CASRHPKTGDTEAFF. The CDR3 DNA sequence: TGTGCCAGCAGACACCCTAAAACAGGGGACACTGAAGCTTTCTTT.

The genes are TRBV9 and TRBJ2-1; TRBD2 agrees at 12 bases. CDR3 length: 15 amino acids. Unmatched junction bases numbered 8, after V lost 4 bases and J lost 9 bases. CDR1 and CDR2 from the germline V gene are SGDLS and YYNGEE. The CDR3 loop reads CASSLRLAGVVEQFF. CDR3 nucleotides: TGTGCCAGCAGCTTGCGACTAGCGGGAGTTGTTGAGCAGTTCTTC.

The chain has TRBV5-1 and TRBJ2-7; 9 bases align to TRBD2. Germline V gives CDR1 SGHRS, CDR2 YFSETQ. CDR3 length: 14 amino acids. With V trimmed by 1 base and J by 9 bases, 8 bases remained unmatched. The CDR3 loop reads CASSLISGSVGQYF. CDR3 sequence (DNA): TGCGCCAGCAGCTTGATTAGCGGGAGTGTTGGGCAGTACTTC. The full variable domain, its missing parts supplied by reference TRBV5-1 and TRBJ2-7, is KAGVTQTPRYLIKTRGQQVTLSCSPISGHRSVSWYQQTPGQGLQFLFEYFSETQRNKGNFPGRFSGRQFSNSRSEMNVSTLELGDSALYLCASSLISGSVGQYFGPGTRLTVT.

The V and J genes are TRBV6-5 and TRBJ1-2, with D maybe TRBD1 (5 bases). The V gene's germline CDR1 is MNHEY and CDR2 SVGAGI. The V gene lost 2 bases and the J gene lost 6 bases, with 10 bases spanning the gap. CDR3 length equals 13 residues. This CDR3 is CASSYRTSDGYTF. CDR3 nucleotide sequence: TGTGCCAGCAGTTACCGGACATCGGATGGCTACACCTTC.

With regard to this clone: Other DNA sequences in the same sample also yield this CDR3. This chain links TRBV6-2 or TRBV6-3 with TRBJ2-5, with TRBD1 matching 11 bases. This CDR3 comprises 14 residues. The ends lost 6 bases at V and 4 bases at J; junction bases unmatched: 4. Germline V CDR1 and CDR2: MNHEY, SVGEGT. As DNA, the CDR3 is TGTGCCAGCAGCTTCGGGACAGGGGGAGAGACCCAGTACTTC. Protein product: CASSFGTGGETQYF.

CDR3 coding DNA: TGTGCCAGCTCACCAGGGACAGACTATGGCTACACCTTC. It translates to CASSPGTDYGYTF. The J gene is TRBJ1-2, the V gene TRBV18; 7 bases are a match to TRBD1. V lost 2 bases and J lost 3; bases outside the gene matches: 0. Germline loops: CDR1 KGHSH, CDR2 LQKENI. The CDR3 extends over 13 amino acids.

The chain employs TRBV24-1 and TRBJ2-1, with TRBD2 matching 9 bases. Germline assignment: CDR1 KGHDR and CDR2 SFDVKD. The V gene end was trimmed by 3 bases and the J gene end by 5 bases; junction bases not matched to a gene: 7. CDR3 length equals 16 residues. The CDR3 coding sequence is TGTGCCACCAGTGATGTTACTAGCGGGCTCAACAATGAGCAGTTCTTC. Translation: CATSDVTSGLNNEQFF.

The chain carries TRBV18 and TRBJ2-5, with D unresolved. V lost 3 bases and J lost 5, with 13 bases in between. Germline values: CDR1 KGHSH, CDR2 LQKENI. The CDR3 length is 14 residues. CDR3 loop: CASSPDPRRETQYF. CDR3 DNA: TGTGCCAGCTCACCTGACCCTAGGCGGGAGACCCAGTACTTC. Variable domain in full (rest from reference TRBV18 and TRBJ2-5): NAGVMQNPRHLVRRRGQEARLRCSPMKGHSHVYWYRQLPEEGLKFMVYLQKENIIDESGMPKERFSAEFPKEGPSILRIQQVVRGDSAAYFCASSPDPRRETQYFGPGTRLLVL.